These 22 T cell receptor beta chains came from one sample sequenced in a study of T cell responses to AZD1222 COVID-19 vaccine. Measured with immunoSEQ multiplex PCR; TCRdb has only the in-frame clones, and not every one. The data hold 180,000 or so clones, with over 85% observed a single time. This specimen consisted of peripheral blood, obtained 28 days after the second AZD1222 dose. These TCRs come from an adult who received the AZD1222 COVID-19 vaccine.

This sequence joins TRBV19 and TRBJ1-5; TRBD1 agrees at 7 bases. The germline V gene encodes CDR1 LNHDA and CDR2 SQIVND (reference sequence). With 4 bases clipped from V and 4 bases from J, the junction kept 13 bases outside the gene matches. The CDR3 runs 17 residues. CDR3 DNA sequence: TGTGCCAGTAGTACTGAGAGACAGGGACCCTGGAATCAGCCCCAGCATTTT. As protein: CASSTERQGPWNQPQHF.

The chain joins TRBV6-1 to TRBJ1-5; 8 bases match TRBD1. Germline values: CDR1 MNHNS, CDR2 SASEGT. Unmatched junction bases numbered 7, after V lost 3 bases and J lost 3 bases. This CDR3 is built from 16 residues. The CDR3 bases are TGTGCCAGCAGTGATTACGTGACAGGGGCCAATCAGCCCCAGCATTTT. It codes for CASSDYVTGANQPQHF.

The chain employs TRBV4-1 and TRBJ2-1, with 10 positions matching TRBD2. Germline-derived CDR1 and CDR2 are MGHRA and YSYEKL. The CDR3 is 18 amino acids. Trimming took 3 bases from V and 7 from J; bases not matched to a gene: 15. The CDR3 region has the DNA TGCGCCAGCAGCCACCCAAACCCCCTGGCTAGCGGGGGTAATGAGCAGTTCTTC. Translation gives CASSHPNPLASGGNEQFF.

This chain links TRBV14 with TRBJ1-6; no definite D call. This CDR3 spans 12 amino acids. Germline CDR1 SGHDN, CDR2 FVKESK. Between the trimmed V and J ends, which lost 4 bases and 12 bases, there was a span of 10 bases. In DNA, the CDR3 is TGTGCCAGCAGCCCCCTGGGAGGACCCCTCCACTTT. Translating gives CASSPLGGPLHF.

The chain joins TRBV5-4 to TRBJ2-3, with 7 positions matching TRBD2. The V gene's germline CDR1 is SGHNT and CDR2 YYREEE (reference sequence). J was trimmed by 4 bases and V by 5 bases; bases with no gene match: 7. This CDR3 has 14 residues. The CDR3 coding sequence is TGTGCCAGCAGAAACGGCGGGGGTCCAGATACGCAGTATTTT. It specifies CASRNGGGPDTQYF. Together with reference TRBV5-4 and TRBJ2-3, the CDR3 gives the full variable domain: ETGVTQSPTHLIKTRGQQVTLRCSSQSGHNTVSWYQQALGQGPQFIFQYYREEENGRGNFPPRFSGLQFPNYSSELNVNALELDDSALYLCASRNGGGPDTQYFGPGTRLTVL.

The J gene is TRBJ1-5, the V gene TRBV19; TRBD1 aligns across 9 bases. V lost 8 bases to trimming and J lost 3 bases; unmatched junction nucleotides: 2. The CDR3 consists of 13 residues. Germline V gives CDR1 LNHDA, CDR2 SQIVND (reference sequence). This CDR3 is CASGTGTNQPQHF. The CDR3 nucleotides are TGTGCCAGTGGGACAGGGACCAATCAGCCCCAGCATTTT.

V is TRBV19 and J is TRBJ1-5; TRBD1 agrees at 8 bases. This CDR3 is 15 amino acids long. V shed 1 base and J 7 bases; nucleotides not matched to a gene: 6. Germline CDR1 is LNHDA and CDR2 is SQIVND (reference sequence). The CDR3 sequence: CASSIAGGTSQPQHF. As DNA, the CDR3 is TGTGCCAGTAGTATAGCAGGGGGCACTAGCCAGCCCCAGCATTTT.

Only one count was recorded for this clone. The J gene is TRBJ1-5, the V gene TRBV7-9, with 10 bases aligning to TRBD1. CDR1 and CDR2 (germline): SEHNR, FQNEAQ (reference sequence). CDR3 length: 15 amino acids. V trimming: 11 bases; J trimming: 0 bases; junction bases outside the gene matches: 7. CDR3 protein: CASGTGANSNQPQHF. DNA for the CDR3: TGTGCCTCCGGGACAGGGGCCAATAGCAATCAGCCCCAGCATTTT.

The table lists this clone with a count of one. The chain recombines TRBV10-1 with TRBJ2-2, with a tentative D call TRBD2 (5 bases). CDR1 WNHNN and CDR2 SYGVQD come from the germline V gene (reference sequence). The CDR3 is 13 residues long. Deletions cut 0 bases from V and 13 bases from J, with 12 bases between. The CDR3 coding sequence is TGCGCCAGCAGTGAGTCGACCTCTGGAGGGCTGTTTTTT. Its translation: CASSESTSGGLFF.

The V and J genes are TRBV28 and TRBJ2-5, with D tentatively TRBD2 (5 bases). Germline assignment: CDR1 MDHEN and CDR2 SYDVKM. Trimming stripped 7 bases from V and 1 base from J, with 16 bases between. CDR3 length equals 15 residues. CDR3 loop: CASNLRGVPQETQYF. The CDR3 DNA reads TGTGCCAGCAATCTACGGGGAGTGCCCCAAGAGACCCAGTACTTC.

The chain links TRBV27 to TRBJ1-6; D is perhaps TRBD1 (6 bases). The CDR3 covers 18 residues. The V end was cut by 4 bases, the J end by 6 bases, with 22 bases between. Germline V gene lookup returns CDR1 MNHEY and CDR2 SMNVEV (reference sequence). CDR3 loop: CASSWGWGAEGANSPLHF. The CDR3 nucleotides are TGTGCCAGCAGTTGGGGGTGGGGGGCGGAAGGGGCTAATTCACCCCTCCACTTT.

This clone has a single count. This chain joins TRBV19 and TRBJ2-3; D is undetermined. CDR3 size: 13 residues. With 5 bases removed from V and 1 base from J, the gap between germline ends came to 7 bases. From germline, CDR1 is LNHDA and CDR2 SQIVND (reference sequence). The CDR3 is CASSSSRTDTQYF. The CDR3 DNA reads as TGTGCCAGTAGTTCGTCACGCACAGATACGCAGTATTTT.

The chain recombines TRBV7-6 with TRBJ1-6; 7 nucleotides line up with TRBD1. CDR3 length: 14 residues. With 5 bases clipped from V and 6 bases from J, the junction kept 4 bases outside the gene matches. Germline CDR1 is SGHVS and CDR2 is FNYEAQ. In nucleotides, the CDR3 is TGTGCCAGCAGCCCCGGGACAGTTAATTCACCCCTCCACTTT. Its translation: CASSPGTVNSPLHF.

The V call is TRBV7-9, the J call TRBJ1-1; D ambiguous. Germline loops: CDR1 SEHNR, CDR2 FQNEAQ (reference sequence). Trimming pared 3 bases from V and 0 bases from J, leaving 8 bases between. This CDR3 region has 14 residues. The CDR3, as DNA: TGTGCCAGCAGCTTTTCAGAGATGAACACTGAAGCTTTCTTT. Encoded protein: CASSFSEMNTEAFF. Together with reference TRBV7-9 and TRBJ1-1, the CDR3 gives the full variable domain: DTGVSQNPRHKITKRGQNVTFRCDPISEHNRLYWYRQTLGQGPEFLTYFQNEAQLEKSRLLSDRFSAERPKGSFSTLEIQRTEQGDSAMYLCASSFSEMNTEAFFGQGTRLTVV.

The chain is built from TRBV10-3 and TRBJ1-2; 11 bases map to TRBD1. Germline V gives CDR1 ENHRY, CDR2 SYGVKD. V shed 4 bases and J 2 bases; nucleotides not matched to a gene: 0. The CDR3 consists of 14 residues. CDR3 loop: CAISGDRGNYGYTF. The DNA of the CDR3 is TGTGCCATCAGTGGGGACAGGGGGAACTATGGCTACACCTTC.

The V gene is TRBV6-5, the J gene TRBJ2-7; possible D gene TRBD2, 6 bases. V lost 2 bases to trimming and J lost 3 bases, with 8 bases between them. The CDR3 contains 13 residues. The germline gives CDR1 MNHEY, CDR2 SVGAGI. CDR3 sequence: CASSYLGGYEQYF. Here the CDR3 DNA reads TGTGCCAGCAGTTACCTGGGGGGCTACGAGCAGTACTTC.

The CDR3 sequence: CASADSHPREKLFF. The CDR3 nucleotides read TGTGCCAGCGCAGACAGCCACCCCAGGGAAAAACTGTTTTTT. This rearrangement joins TRBV27 to TRBJ1-4; weak D call: TRBD1 (5 bases). Trimming took 8 bases from V and 8 from J, leaving 18 bases between them. From germline, CDR1 is MNHEY and CDR2 SMNVEV (reference sequence). The length of the CDR3 is 14 residues.

The chain links TRBV9 to TRBJ2-3; TRBD1 matches 8 bases. CDR1 and CDR2 (germline): SGDLS, YYNGEE. The CDR3 extends over 18 amino acids. The V segment lost 0 bases and the J segment 4 bases; nucleotides outside the gene matches: 13. The CDR3 sequence is CASSVGPSRGRRADTQYF. The DNA for the CDR3 is TGTGCCAGCAGCGTAGGGCCTTCCAGGGGGCGCCGAGCAGATACGCAGTATTTT.

The chain has TRBV28 and TRBJ1-1; D unresolved. This CDR3 region has 16 residues. The V gene lost 5 bases and the J gene lost 4 bases, with 20 bases spanning the gap. CDR1 MDHEN and CDR2 SYDVKM come from the germline V gene. CDR3 amino acids: CASSESGIGGATEAFF. The CDR3 DNA reads TGTGCCAGCAGTGAGTCCGGGATCGGCGGTGCCACTGAAGCTTTCTTT.

The V gene is TRBV7-9, the J gene TRBJ1-2, with 9 nucleotides matching TRBD1. J gave up 5 bases and V 10 bases, and 8 bases lay outside the gene matches. Germline lookup yields CDR1 SEHNR and CDR2 FQNEAQ (reference sequence). The CDR3 contains 13 residues. CDR3 residues: CATGQGSWYGYTF. CDR3 sequence (DNA): TGTGCCACGGGACAGGGAAGTTGGTATGGCTACACCTTC. Full variable domain (missing parts from reference TRBV7-9 and TRBJ1-2): DTGVSQNPRHKITKRGQNVTFRCDPISEHNRLYWYRQTLGQGPEFLTYFQNEAQLEKSRLLSDRFSAERPKGSFSTLEIQRTEQGDSAMYLCATGQGSWYGYTFGSGTRLTVV.

This clone occurred once. The rearrangement uses TRBV2 and TRBJ1-2; D perhaps matches TRBD1 (5 bases). The CDR3 is 15 amino acids. The germline V gene has CDR1 SNHLY and CDR2 FYNNEI. V was clipped by 2 bases and J by 8 bases, with 18 bases between them. CDR3 coding DNA: TGTGCCAGCAGTGAAACGGGGCAGGGTCGGAGAGGCTACACCTTC. Translation: CASSETGQGRRGYTF.

The rearrangement links TRBV4-3 to TRBJ1-5; D is undetermined. V lost 1 base and J 7 bases, leaving 14 bases between the germline ends. Germline V gene lookup returns CDR1 LGHNA and CDR2 YSLEER. The CDR3 loop spans 15 amino acids. The CDR3 here is CASSQGTLGKQPQHF. The CDR3 coding sequence is TGCGCCAGCAGCCAAGGGACCTTGGGGAAACAGCCCCAGCATTTT.